This T cell receptor beta chain was recorded in a study of T cell responses to AZD1222 COVID-19 vaccine. Study at large: Pooled samples include second doses given at about 4 or 12 weeks. Overall study results and limits: Two doses of AZD1222 preceded a rise in Spike-specific TCR breadth and depth. Donors, mostly white British, included more females; clonal diversity was possibly underestimated. Just a handful of people given AZD1222 tested seropositive at baseline.

Trimming took 6 bases from V and 3 from J, leaving 8 bases between them. The V gene's germline CDR1 is MNHNS and CDR2 SASEGT. This CDR3 region has 13 residues. Worth noting for this clone: Its antigen is as yet unknown.

Profiled with immunoSEQ multiplex PCR; TCRdb holds only in-frame clones, not every one. The data show around 130,000 clones, approximately 93% seen once. The sequence was obtained from an adult in good health. The J gene is TRBJ1-4, the V gene TRBV6-1, with D possibly being TRBD1 (6 bases). This specimen was peripheral blood, taken on day 0 of AZD1222 vaccination. CDR3 sequence: CASRWGPNEKLFF. The CDR3 DNA is TGTGCCAGCAGATGGGGGCCTAATGAAAAACTGTTTTTT.